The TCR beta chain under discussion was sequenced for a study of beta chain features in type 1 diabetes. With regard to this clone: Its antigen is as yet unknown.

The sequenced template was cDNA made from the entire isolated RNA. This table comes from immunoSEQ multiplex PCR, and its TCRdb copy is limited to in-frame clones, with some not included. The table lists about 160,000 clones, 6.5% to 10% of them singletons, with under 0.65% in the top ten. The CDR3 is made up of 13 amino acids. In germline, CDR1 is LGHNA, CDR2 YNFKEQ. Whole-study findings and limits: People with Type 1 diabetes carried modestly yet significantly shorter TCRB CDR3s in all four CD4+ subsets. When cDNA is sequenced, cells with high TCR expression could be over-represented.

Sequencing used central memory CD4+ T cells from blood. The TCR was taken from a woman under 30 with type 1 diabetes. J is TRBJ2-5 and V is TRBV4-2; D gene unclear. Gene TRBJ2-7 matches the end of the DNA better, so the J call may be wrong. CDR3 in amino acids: CASSGILGSEQYF. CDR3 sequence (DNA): TGTGCCAGCAGCGGCATACTGGGCTCCGAGCAGTACTTC.